The 20 T cell receptor beta chains below were found in one sample sequenced in a study of blood T cells in healthy people across ages. A second PCR of roughly 7 to 11 cycles used a sample-barcoded 5' primer and a J-beta primer mix. TCRdb called the 5' RACE reads again in MiXCR, with one record for every CDR3 protein. The sample records about 730,000 distinct CDR3 sequences, roughly two fifths being singletons. Sequencing was carried out using blood. The receptor set was obtained from a woman aged 60-75 years in good health.

This clonotype was counted at least ten times. This chain uses TRBV21-1 with TRBJ2-5; the table names TRBD1, a call not compared with the DNA. TRBV21-1 is flagged as a pseudogene. The CDR3 sequence is 15 residues long. The CDR3: CASSSPWGGQETQYF. The CDR3, as DNA: TGTGCCAGCAGCTCCCCATGGGGGGGTCAAGAGACCCAGTACTTC.

There are many counts of this clonotype. The chain carries TRBV11-2 and TRBJ2-1; a weak D match, TRBD2 (6 bases). V was pared by 5 bases and J by 3 bases, with 20 bases between. This CDR3 is 17 amino acids long. Per the germline V gene, CDR1 is SGHAT and CDR2 is FQNNGV. CDR3 sequence (DNA): TGTGCCAGCAGCCTTCCTGAGAGGGTTAGCGGCTACAATGAGCAGTTCTTC. It yields the protein CASSLPERVSGYNEQFF.

The rearrangement links TRBV5-5 to TRBJ2-3; no firm D call. Trimming cost V 2 bases and J 4 bases, with 11 bases left between them. CDR1 is SGHKS, CDR2 YYEKEE, per germline (reference sequence). The CDR3 is 14 amino acids. The chain's CDR3 is CASSLMEYADTQYF. Written as DNA, the CDR3 is TGTGCCAGCAGCTTAATGGAGTACGCAGATACGCAGTATTTT. The full variable domain, its missing parts supplied by reference TRBV5-5 and TRBJ2-3, is DAGVTQSPTHLIKTRGQQVTLRCSPISGHKSVSWYQQVLGQGPQFIFQYYEKEERGRGNFPDRFSARQFPNYSSELNVNALLLGDSALYLCASSLMEYADTQYFGPGTRLTVL.

As DNA, the CDR3 is TGTGCCAGCAGCTTATGGCTAGCGGCCTCCTACAATGAGCAGTTCTTC. Amino acids: CASSLWLAASYNEQFF. The rearrangement uses TRBV7-3 and TRBJ2-1; TRBD2 matches 7 bases. The CDR3 has 16 amino acids. Germline V gene sequence: CDR1 SGHTA, CDR2 FQGTGA. The ends lost 2 bases at V and 0 bases at J; junction bases unmatched: 4. The variable domain in full, with the rest retrieved from reference TRBV7-3 and TRBJ2-1, is GAGVSQTPSNKVTEKGKYVELRCDPISGHTALYWYRQSLGQGPEFLIYFQGTGAADDSGLPNDRFFAVRPEGSVSTLKIQRTERGDSAVYLCASSLWLAASYNEQFFGPGTRLTVL.

This sequence joins TRBV13 and TRBJ2-1; D gene uncertain. Per germline, CDR1 PRHDT and CDR2 FYEKMQ (reference sequence). The CDR3 covers 15 residues. Between the trimmed V and J ends, which lost 3 bases and 5 bases, there was a span of 14 bases. The CDR3 DNA is TGTGCCAGCAGCTTCGAACAGAGCTGGAACAATGAGCAGTTCTTC. This gives the protein CASSFEQSWNNEQFF.

CDR3 amino acids: CSVDWGGGQPQHF. The CDR3 nucleotides read TGCAGCGTTGATTGGGGCGGGGGTCAGCCCCAGCATTTT. This chain uses TRBV29-1 with TRBJ1-5; D is perhaps TRBD1 (5 bases). V lost 3 bases to trimming and J lost 6 bases, with 12 bases between them. The CDR3 is made up of 13 amino acids. Germline V gives CDR1 SQVTM, CDR2 ANQGSEA.

The chain combines TRBV2 with TRBJ2-1; unclear D gene. The ends were cut back, 1 base at V and 4 bases at J, with 2 bases in the middle. The CDR3 covers 12 residues. Germline V gene lookup returns CDR1 SNHLY and CDR2 FYNNEI. CDR3 nucleotide sequence: TGTGCCAGCAGTGAAGAGTACAATGAGCAGTTCTTC. Translated, it gives CASSEEYNEQFF.

This clonotype was counted many times. This chain joins TRBV13 and TRBJ2-1, with no clear D. Trimming shortened V by 1 base and J by 9 bases, and 7 bases separated the two germline ends. The CDR3 has 12 amino acids. Germline CDR1 reads PRHDT; CDR2 reads FYEKMQ (reference sequence). The CDR3 sequence is CASSLVVPEQFF. CDR3 DNA: TGTGCCAGCAGCTTAGTGGTTCCTGAGCAGTTCTTC.

This rearrangement joins TRBV6-2 or TRBV6-3 to TRBJ2-3; TRBD2 matches 13 bases. Germline V gives CDR1 MNHEY, CDR2 SVGEGT. The CDR3 runs 16 residues. With 6 bases clipped from V and 7 bases from J, the junction kept 10 bases outside the gene matches. CDR3 sequence (DNA): TGTGCCAGCAGCTCACGGACTAGCGGGAGTGTTCATACGCAGTATTTT. It translates to CASSSRTSGSVHTQYF.

This clonotype was picked up a small number of times. This chain connects TRBV28 to TRBJ1-2; tentatively, D is TRBD1 (5 bases). Between the trimmed V and J ends, which lost 6 bases and 2 bases, there was a span of 13 bases. The CDR3 has 14 residues. Germline V lookup: CDR1 MDHEN, CDR2 SYDVKM. In DNA, the CDR3 is TGTGCCAGCAGCTCCCCCGGGGGAAACTATGGCTACACCTTC. Protein sequence: CASSSPGGNYGYTF.

The chain joins TRBV24-1 to TRBJ2-3, with 7 nucleotides matching TRBD1. CDR3 length: 15 residues. V was pared by 4 bases and J by 7 bases, with 10 bases of the junction left unmatched. Germline V gene lookup returns CDR1 KGHDR and CDR2 SFDVKD. CDR3 nucleotide sequence: TGTGCCACCAGTGACTCCCCCGACAGGGCCAATACGCAGTATTTT. This gives the protein CATSDSPDRANTQYF.

This sequence joins TRBV7-2 and TRBJ1-2; a weak D match, TRBD1 (6 bases). CDR3 length: 15 amino acids. Per germline, CDR1 SGHTA and CDR2 FQGNSA. The V and J ends lost 4 bases and 0 bases respectively, with 12 bases between them. The CDR3 bases are TGTGCCAGCAGCTCTCAGGGGCCTTCTAACTATGGCTACACCTTC. Translation gives CASSSQGPSNYGYTF. The variable domain in full, completed from reference TRBV7-2 and TRBJ1-2, reads GAGVSQSPSNKVTEKGKDVELRCDPISGHTALYWYRQSLGQGLEFLIYFQGNSAPDKSGLPSDRFSAERTGGSVSTLTIQRTQQEDSAVYLCASSSQGPSNYGYTFGSGTRLTVV.

About this clonotype: At one of its ends the junction is not consistent with the germline gene, which may arise from a read error. The chain combines TRBV10-3 with TRBJ2-7; TRBD2 might be the D (6 bases). CDR1 ENHRY and CDR2 SYGVKD come from the germline V gene. This CDR3 comprises 18 residues. The CDR3 reads CAISESTRSRGSSYGQYF. The CDR3 nucleotides read TGTGCCATCAGTGAGTCCACTCGGTCGCGGGGATCCTCCTACGGGCAGTACTTC.

This clonotype came up once. CDR3 coding DNA: TGTGCCAGCAGCCCTGACAGGGTAGAGTATGGCTACACCTTC. Translation: CASSPDRVEYGYTF. The V gene is TRBV27, the J gene TRBJ1-2; 7 bases are shared with TRBD1. CDR3 size: 14 residues. J gave up 5 bases and V 6 bases, and 9 bases lay outside the gene matches. Germline CDR1 and CDR2: MNHEY and SMNVEV (reference sequence).

In its sample, this clonotype was seen many times. The rearrangement joins TRBV7-9 to TRBJ2-7; a possible D gene is TRBD1 (6 bases). The CDR3 totals 16 residues. Trimming took off 4 bases at V and 2 bases at J, with 18 bases between the two ends. The germline gives CDR1 SEHNR, CDR2 FQNEAQ (reference sequence). CDR3 DNA sequence: TGTGCCAGCAGCTGGAGCGGTCCACGGGACACCTACGAGCAGTACTTC. It encodes CASSWSGPRDTYEQYF. The full variable domain, with the rest looked up from reference TRBV7-9 and TRBJ2-7, is DTGVSQNPRHKITKRGQNVTFRCDPISEHNRLYWYRQTLGQGPEFLTYFQNEAQLEKSRLLSDRFSAERPKGSFSTLEIQRTEQGDSAMYLCASSWSGPRDTYEQYFGPGTRLTVT.

This clonotype turned up a few times. J is TRBJ1-2 and V is TRBV6-6; D is unclear. V lost 2 bases and J lost 3, with 7 bases in between. Looked up from germline, CDR1 is MNHNY and CDR2 is SVGAGI (reference sequence). The CDR3 totals 13 residues. This CDR3 is CASSYEGDYGYTF. CDR3 bases: TGTGCCAGCAGTTACGAGGGCGACTATGGCTACACCTTC.

The chain joins TRBV6-5 to TRBJ1-1; D not certain. This CDR3 contains 11 residues. Trimming cost V 2 bases and J 8 bases, with 6 bases left between them. Germline values: CDR1 MNHEY, CDR2 SVGAGI. The CDR3 spells CASSYQAEAFF. The CDR3 nucleotides read TGTGCCAGCAGTTACCAAGCGGAAGCTTTCTTT.

This clonotype was detected many times. The chain is built from TRBV29-1 and TRBJ2-1, with 11 bases aligning to TRBD2. Germline V gene sequence: CDR1 SQVTM, CDR2 ANQGSEA. Trimming took 4 bases from V and 3 from J; bases not matched to a gene: 2. CDR3 size: 14 residues. The CDR3 nucleotides read TGCAGCGTTGGTGGGACTAGCGGCTACAATGAGCAGTTCTTC. As protein: CSVGGTSGYNEQFF.

A single count supports this clonotype. J is TRBJ2-7 and V is TRBV7-2; possible D gene TRBD2, 6 bases. This CDR3 contains 15 residues. The V end was cut by 5 bases, the J end by 4 bases, with 18 bases between. CDR1 and CDR2 from the germline V gene are SGHTA and FQGNSA. The DNA for the CDR3 is TGTGCCAGCAGCCCGACCGGGACTCCGTCTTACGAGCAGTACTTC. Translated: CASSPTGTPSYEQYF.

The chain employs TRBV20-1 and TRBJ2-1; the D gene is possibly TRBD2 (5 bases). The V gene's germline CDR1 is DFQATT and CDR2 SNEGSKA (reference sequence). Trimming shortened V by 0 bases and J by 7 bases, and 10 bases separated the two germline ends. The CDR3 is 13 residues long. The CDR3 region is CSARDRRENEQFF. CDR3 nucleotides: TGCAGTGCTAGAGATAGAAGGGAGAATGAGCAGTTCTTC.